One T cell receptor beta chain is described in this entry. This entry is derived from a study of T-cell memory formation after mild COVID-19. Study background: TCR clusters largely stayed donor specific.

CDR3 length: 14 amino acids. Germline-derived CDR1 and CDR2 are LNHDA and SQIVND (reference sequence). Losses at the gene ends were 5 bases for V and 15 bases for J; bases not matched to a gene: 10. From the 5' RACE reads, TCRdb called clonotypes with MiXCR, one entry per CDR3 protein. Here the sample spans 560,000 or so distinct CDR3 sequences, roughly a sixth being singletons. Material: PBMCs or a T cell subset sorted from them (not recorded which). The rearrangement joins TRBV19 to TRBJ2-1, with 13 bases aligning to TRBD2. The sequence derives from an adult woman who had mild COVID-19 (a few samples of this study predate the infection). Cell type and time point are not known. The CDR3: CASSLGLAGNRLFF. The CDR3 DNA sequence: TGTGCCAGTAGTCTGGGACTAGCGGGAAACCGCCTGTTCTTC.